The 20 T cell receptor beta chains below were found in one sample sequenced in a study of cytomegalovirus exposure and HLA in healthy donors. With 60 Vbeta and 13 Jbeta primers, the PCR was carried out. Some clones are missing from TCRdb's copy, which holds only in-frame ones; the method was immunoSEQ multiplex PCR. The sample contains approximately 150,000 clones, 68% of which appear only once. The sequenced sample was PBMCs. Source of these receptors: a woman between 40 and 55 years old in good health and CMV-seropositive.

The rearrangement links TRBV9 to TRBJ2-2; tentative D call: TRBD1 (6 bases). Germline CDR1 reads SGDLS; CDR2 reads YYNGEE. The length of the CDR3 is 15 residues. Trimming shortened V by 0 bases and J by 1 base, and 7 bases separated the two germline ends. DNA for the CDR3: TGTGCCAGCAGCGTAGAGGGACAGAACACCGGGGAGCTGTTTTTT. Encoded protein: CASSVEGQNTGELFF. The complete variable domain, with remaining parts taken from reference TRBV9 and TRBJ2-2, reads DSGVTQTPKHLITATGQRVTLRCSPRSGDLSVYWYQQSLDQGLQFLIQYYNGEERAKGNILERFSAQQFPDLHSELNLSSLELGDSALYFCASSVEGQNTGELFFGEGSRLTVL.

This clone came up a few times. The genes are TRBV6-6 and TRBJ1-2; TRBD1 aligns across 10 bases. This CDR3 spans 14 amino acids. Losses at the gene ends were 4 bases for V and 3 bases for J; bases not matched to a gene: 2. The germline V gene encodes CDR1 MNHNY and CDR2 SVGAGI (reference sequence). The CDR3 DNA is TGTGCCAGCAGTTTGACAGGGGGCCACTATGGCTACACCTTC. Encoded protein: CASSLTGGHYGYTF.

This clone appeared a few times. This CDR3 reads CASSPALNTEAFF. CDR3 nucleotide sequence: TGTGCCAGCTCACCCGCGTTGAACACTGAAGCTTTCTTT. The V call is TRBV18, the J call TRBJ1-1; D call uncertain. Looked up from germline, CDR1 is KGHSH and CDR2 is LQKENI. CDR3 length: 13 residues. The V gene lost 3 bases and the J gene lost 0 bases, with 5 bases spanning the gap.

J is TRBJ2-5 and V is TRBV7-9, with D unclear. The CDR3 length is 13 residues. V lost 1 base and J 4 bases, leaving 7 bases between the germline ends. Germline V gives CDR1 SEHNR, CDR2 FQNEAQ (reference sequence). CDR3 coding DNA: TGTGCCAGCAGCTTAGTGGCACGAGAGACCCAGTACTTC. This translates into CASSLVARETQYF.

This chain's CDR3 is CASSPVWREQGELFF. The CDR3 DNA reads TGTGCCAGCAGCCCGGTCTGGCGGGAGCAGGGGGAGCTGTTTTTT. This chain joins TRBV11-2 and TRBJ2-2; 7 nucleotides line up with TRBD2. V gave up 5 bases and J gave up 8 bases; unmatched junction bases: 11. The V gene's germline CDR1 is SGHAT and CDR2 FQNNGV. CDR3 length: 15 residues.

The chain couples TRBV11-3 to TRBJ2-7; D possibly corresponds to TRBD1 (6 bases). Looked up from germline, CDR1 is SGHNT and CDR2 is YENEEA. This CDR3 contains 18 residues. Trimming removed 2 bases at V and 3 bases at J, with 23 bases between. This CDR3 is CASSLSNTGPRGDYEQYF. DNA of the CDR3: TGTGCCAGCAGCTTAAGCAACACAGGGCCCCGGGGAGACTACGAGCAGTACTTC.

The chain has TRBV19 and TRBJ2-3; 8 bases map to TRBD1. CDR3 size: 15 residues. CDR1 is LNHDA, CDR2 SQIVND, per germline (reference sequence). With 4 bases clipped from V and 3 bases from J, the junction kept 6 bases outside the gene matches. CDR3 sequence (DNA): TGTGCCAGTAGTAGGGCAGGGGGCGATACAGATACGCAGTATTTT. It codes for CASSRAGGDTDTQYF.

The chain has TRBV13 and TRBJ2-4; no firm D call. The CDR3 is made up of 12 amino acids. Germline V lookup: CDR1 PRHDT, CDR2 FYEKMQ (reference sequence). V lost 1 base and J lost 4, with 2 bases in between. This CDR3 reads CASSLAKNIQYF. CDR3 nucleotide sequence: TGTGCCAGCAGCTTAGCGAAAAACATTCAGTACTTC.

The CDR3 DNA sequence: TGTGCCAGCAGTTGGGGCGGAACCTACGAGCAGTACTTC. Protein sequence: CASSWGGTYEQYF. The chain uses TRBV27 and TRBJ2-7, with TRBD1 as a possible D gene (5 bases). With 4 bases removed from V and 2 bases from J, the gap between germline ends came to 9 bases. The CDR3 has 13 residues. Germline V gives CDR1 MNHEY, CDR2 SMNVEV (reference sequence).

This clone is a singleton in its sample. The chain is built from TRBV18 and TRBJ2-6; 9 bases fit TRBD1. Germline loops: CDR1 KGHSH, CDR2 LQKENI. The junction had 14 bases not matched to a gene; V was cut back by 6 bases and J by 5 bases. CDR3 size: 18 residues. The CDR3 DNA reads as TGTGCCAGCTCCCTCGGGACAGGGTTGTCGATACGGGCCAACGTCCTGACTTTC. Its protein product is CASSLGTGLSIRANVLTF. The full variable domain, rest sourced from reference TRBV18 and TRBJ2-6, is NAGVMQNPRHLVRRRGQEARLRCSPMKGHSHVYWYRQLPEEGLKFMVYLQKENIIDESGMPKERFSAEFPKEGPSILRIQQVVRGDSAAYFCASSLGTGLSIRANVLTFGAGSRLTVL.

To note about this clone: The same CDR3 is also encoded by other DNA sequences in this sample. V gene TRBV18 combines with J gene TRBJ2-1; TRBD1 might be the D (6 bases). Germline CDR1 KGHSH, CDR2 LQKENI. Trimming shortened V by 2 bases and J by 1 base, and 9 bases separated the two germline ends. The CDR3 sequence is 15 residues long. CDR3 in DNA: TGTGCCAGCTCACCAGGGCAGGGGTCCTACAATGAGCAGTTCTTC. It codes for CASSPGQGSYNEQFF.

The V call is TRBV28, the J call TRBJ2-7; 7 bases line up with TRBD1. The V segment lost 9 bases and the J segment 3 bases; nucleotides outside the gene matches: 8. The germline gives CDR1 MDHEN, CDR2 SYDVKM. This CDR3 is built from 13 residues. This CDR3 is CASLGQTLYEQYF. CDR3 DNA sequence: TGTGCCAGTCTGGGACAGACCCTCTACGAGCAGTACTTC.

This clone was observed a handful of times. V and J are TRBV27 and TRBJ2-7; TRBD1 matches 7 bases. Trimming cost V 4 bases and J 0 bases; bases outside gene matches: 6. This CDR3 is 15 amino acids long. CDR1 and CDR2 from the germline V gene are MNHEY and SMNVEV (reference sequence). As DNA, the CDR3 is TGTGCCAGCAGTTCCGTTAGGGACAGCTCCTACGAGCAGTACTTC. It codes for CASSSVRDSSYEQYF.

Of note for this clone: Other DNA sequences in the same sample also yield this CDR3. This sequence joins TRBV10-3 and TRBJ2-7; no reliable D call. Per the germline V gene, CDR1 is ENHRY and CDR2 is SYGVKD. Trimming left V 3 bases short and J 4 bases short, with 4 bases between. The CDR3 sequence is 11 residues long. CDR3 in DNA: TGTGCCATCAGTGACAGGTACGAGCAGTACTTC. It codes for CAISDRYEQYF.

This chain links TRBV20-1 with TRBJ2-3, with unresolved D. Looked up from germline, CDR1 is DFQATT and CDR2 is SNEGSKA (reference sequence). This CDR3 comprises 11 residues. The V end was cut by 5 bases, the J end by 3 bases, with 6 bases between. This CDR3 is CSALPTDTQYF. For the CDR3, the DNA is TGCAGTGCTCTCCCGACAGATACGCAGTATTTT.

The chain has TRBV2 and TRBJ1-1, with 7 bases matching TRBD1. Germline-derived CDR1 and CDR2 are SNHLY and FYNNEI. The CDR3 contains 13 residues. V was clipped by 6 bases and J by 1 base; unmatched bases: 2. The CDR3 is CASRRGQNTEAFF. CDR3 in DNA: TGTGCCAGCAGAAGGGGGCAGAACACTGAAGCTTTCTTT.

The chain carries TRBV4-2 and TRBJ2-4, with TRBD2 identical over 7 bases. J gave up 3 bases and V 3 bases, and 23 bases lay outside the gene matches. The CDR3 is 21 residues long. CDR1 and CDR2 from the germline V gene are LGHNA and YNFKEQ. The CDR3 reads CASSQDRWEGVGGVGKNIQYF. CDR3 nucleotide sequence: TGTGCCAGCAGCCAGGACCGTTGGGAGGGAGTGGGGGGAGTGGGCAAAAACATTCAGTACTTC.

The J gene is TRBJ2-3, the V gene TRBV2; 10 bases match TRBD2. Trimming cost V 3 bases and J 1 base; bases outside gene matches: 13. The CDR3 length is 19 residues. Germline V CDR1 and CDR2: SNHLY, FYNNEI. Here the CDR3 DNA reads TGTGCCAGCAGTGAGTTGCAAGGGATAGCGGGGGGACGCACAGATACGCAGTATTTT. This codes for CASSELQGIAGGRTDTQYF. Full variable domain (missing parts from reference TRBV2 and TRBJ2-3): EPEVTQTPSHQVTQMGQEVILRCVPISNHLYFYWYRQILGQKVEFLVSFYNNEISEKSEIFDDQFSVERPDGSNFTLKIRSTKLEDSAMYFCASSELQGIAGGRTDTQYFGPGTRLTVL.

The gene calls are TRBV2 and TRBJ1-6; D is possibly TRBD1 (5 bases). The CDR3 is 13 residues long. CDR1 is SNHLY and CDR2 is FYNNEI in the germline V gene. Between the trimmed V and J ends, which lost 7 bases and 7 bases, there was a span of 11 bases. CDR3 in amino acids: CASIWTTNSPLHF. Written as DNA, the CDR3 is TGTGCCAGCATTTGGACAACAAATTCACCCCTCCACTTT.

This clone appeared a few times. The V and J genes are TRBV11-2 and TRBJ2-7; TRBD1 matches 9 bases. There are 13 residues in the CDR3. V dropped 6 bases and J dropped 3; count of bases not matched to a gene: 3. Per the germline V gene, CDR1 is SGHAT and CDR2 is FQNNGV. CDR3 amino acids: CASRPTGGYEQYF. CDR3 DNA: TGTGCCAGCAGGCCGACAGGGGGCTACGAGCAGTACTTC.